A single sample gave rise to the 26 T cell receptor beta chains below, sequenced in a study of T cell clonotyping in hematopoietic cell transplantation. TCRdb keeps only in-frame clones here, not all; method: immunoSEQ multiplex PCR. The sample has about 29,000 clones, roughly 80% seen once; the top ten hold 6% to 8.5%. As to time point: recipient sample about 28 days before transplant, after cytoreduction. Sequencing used peripheral blood mononuclear cells, obtained before stem cell transplant. These receptors originate from a woman under 40 with chronic myeloid leukemia. Some clones in this sample may be carry-over from other donors' samples.

V is TRBV4-1 and J is TRBJ2-1; 8 nucleotides align to TRBD2. The V segment lost 0 bases and the J segment 0 bases; nucleotides outside the gene matches: 4. CDR3 length: 17 residues. Looked up from germline, CDR1 is MGHRA and CDR2 is YSYEKL. The CDR3 reads CASSQDRGGSSYNEQFF. DNA for the CDR3: TGCGCCAGCAGCCAAGATCGGGGGGGGAGCTCCTACAATGAGCAGTTCTTC.

The V gene is TRBV19, the J gene TRBJ1-2, with D possibly TRBD1 on 5 matching bases. Germline-derived CDR1 and CDR2 are LNHDA and SQIVND (reference sequence). This CDR3 contains 17 residues. V gave up 3 bases and J gave up 6 bases, with 23 bases separating them. CDR3 in amino acids: CASSIQGTRRSGDGYTF. Written as DNA, the CDR3 is TGTGCCAGTAGTATCCAAGGAACCAGGCGCTCGGGGGATGGCTACACCTTC.

The rearrangement joins TRBV10-3 to TRBJ1-2; D gene unclear. The germline V gene has CDR1 ENHRY and CDR2 SYGVKD. The CDR3 has 14 amino acids. Trimming cost V 3 bases and J 4 bases, with 12 bases left between them. CDR3 bases: TGTGCCATCAGTGATCACCAAGTCGGCTATGGCTACACCTTC. It codes for CAISDHQVGYGYTF.

J is TRBJ2-7 and V is TRBV11-2, with D possibly matching TRBD1 (6 bases). Germline loops: CDR1 SGHAT, CDR2 FQNNGV. With 5 bases removed from V and 3 bases from J, the gap between germline ends came to 17 bases. The CDR3 runs 15 residues. The CDR3 loop is CASSPVGRGSYEQYF. The CDR3 coding sequence is TGTGCCAGCAGCCCGGTCGGCAGGGGCAGCTACGAGCAGTACTTC. Together with reference TRBV11-2 and TRBJ2-7, the CDR3 gives the full variable domain: EAGVAQSPRYKIIEKRQSVAFWCNPISGHATLYWYQQILGQGPKLLIQFQNNGVVDDSQLPKDRFSAERLKGVDSTLKIQPAKLEDSAVYLCASSPVGRGSYEQYFGPGTRLTVT.

The V gene is TRBV6-1, the J gene TRBJ2-7, with 7 bases lining up with TRBD1. This CDR3 contains 14 residues. After removal of 5 bases from V and 0 bases from J, the junction contained 4 bases not matched to a gene. Germline CDR1 MNHNS, CDR2 SASEGT. The CDR3 DNA reads as TGTGCCAGCAGTCCGGGACAGAGCTCCTACGAGCAGTACGTC. Amino acid sequence: CASSPGQSSYEQYV.

This rearrangement joins TRBV9 to TRBJ2-2, with D uncertain. The CDR3 covers 16 residues. V lost 2 bases and J lost 1, with 12 bases in between. Germline lookup yields CDR1 SGDLS and CDR2 YYNGEE. CDR3 region: CASSVEPALNTGELFF. The CDR3 DNA reads as TGTGCCAGCAGCGTTGAGCCAGCGCTGAACACCGGGGAGCTGTTTTTT.

The rearrangement links TRBV25-1 to TRBJ1-2; D not certain. The CDR3 length is 13 residues. The V and J ends lost 1 base and 3 bases respectively, with 6 bases between them. Germline V gene data show CDR1 as MGHDK and CDR2 as SYGVNS. CDR3 residues: CASSEFSDYGYTF. The CDR3 bases are TGTGCCAGCAGTGAATTTTCCGACTATGGCTACACCTTC.

V usage is TRBV7-9 and J usage is TRBJ1-3; maybe TRBD1 (6 bases). The CDR3 is made up of 15 amino acids. Trimming shortened V by 7 bases and J by 6 bases, and 19 bases separated the two germline ends. Per the germline V gene, CDR1 is SEHNR and CDR2 is FQNEAQ (reference sequence). In DNA, the CDR3 is TGTGCCAGCATCCTACTGTGGGGGGGCGTAAACACCATATATTTT. Amino acids: CASILLWGGVNTIYF. The variable domain in full, completed from reference TRBV7-9 and TRBJ1-3, reads DTGVSQNPRHKITKRGQNVTFRCDPISEHNRLYWYRQTLGQGPEFLTYFQNEAQLEKSRLLSDRFSAERPKGSFSTLEIQRTEQGDSAMYLCASILLWGGVNTIYFGEGSWLTVV.

The genes are TRBV15 and TRBJ1-2; the D gene is possibly TRBD1 (5 bases). CDR1 is LNHNV, CDR2 YYDKDF, per germline (reference sequence). This CDR3 contains 13 residues. With 1 base removed from V and 5 bases from J, the gap between germline ends came to 8 bases. The CDR3 DNA sequence: TGTGCCACCAGCAGAGGGGAGGGGTATGGCTACACCTTC. Translated, it gives CATSRGEGYGYTF. Based on the CDR3 plus reference TRBV15 and TRBJ1-2, the full variable domain is DAMVIQNPRYQVTQFGKPVTLSCSQTLNHNVMYWYQQKSSQAPKLLFHYYDKDFNNEADTPDNFQSRRPNTSFCFLDIRSPGLGDTAMYLCATSRGEGYGYTFGSGTRLTVV.

V gene TRBV6-6 combines with J gene TRBJ1-3, with D perhaps TRBD1 (6 bases). Per the germline V gene, CDR1 is MNHNY and CDR2 is SVGAGI (reference sequence). Trimming pared 0 bases from V and 5 bases from J, leaving 11 bases between. The CDR3 runs 15 residues. CDR3 coding DNA: TGTGCCAGCAGTTACTCGTACCAGGGGAGAAACACCATATATTTT. As protein: CASSYSYQGRNTIYF.

The chain couples TRBV28 to TRBJ2-3, with D possibly called TRBD1 or TRBD2 (7 bases each). Trimming shortened V by 6 bases and J by 3 bases, and 16 bases separated the two germline ends. Germline loops: CDR1 MDHEN, CDR2 SYDVKM. The CDR3 is 15 amino acids. DNA for the CDR3: TGTGCCAGCAGGGCCAGGGGGGGTGGGACAGATACGCAGTATTTT. Its translation is CASRARGGGTDTQYF.

This clone showed up just a few times. The rearrangement links TRBV28 to TRBJ1-5; no reliable D call. The CDR3 spans 15 residues. Germline V CDR1 and CDR2: MDHEN, SYDVKM. Trimming pared 5 bases from V and 1 base from J, leaving 12 bases between. The CDR3 DNA reads TGTGCCAGCAGTCGCCCGGACGGAAGCAATCAGCCCCAGCATTTT. Translation gives CASSRPDGSNQPQHF.

The rearrangement joins TRBV7-8 to TRBJ2-7, with a weak D call TRBD2 (5 bases). Germline values: CDR1 SGHVS, CDR2 FQNEAQ. Trimming stripped 4 bases from V and 7 bases from J, with 11 bases between. The CDR3 length is 12 residues. The CDR3 DNA is TGTGCCAGCAGCTCCCACCGGAGGGAGCAGTACGTC. It yields the protein CASSSHRREQYV.

The chain has TRBV11-2 and TRBJ1-2; TRBD1 aligns across 10 bases. The CDR3 has 15 residues. Germline CDR1 reads SGHAT; CDR2 reads FQNNGV. V was clipped by 2 bases and J by 14 bases; unmatched bases: 14. The CDR3 is CASSLLTRGQGLETF. In DNA form, the CDR3 reads TGTGCCAGCAGCTTACTTACGCGGGGACAGGGGCTGGAGACCTTC.

This clone appeared once. J is TRBJ1-3 and V is TRBV4-1, with 8 bases aligning to TRBD1. J lost 1 base, V lost 5 bases, and 7 bases had no gene match. Germline V gene lookup returns CDR1 MGHRA and CDR2 YSYEKL. The CDR3 is 16 residues long. CDR3 in amino acids: CASSTRDRNSGNTIYF. Written as DNA, the CDR3 is TGCGCCAGCAGCACCCGGGACAGGAATTCTGGAAACACCATATATTTT.

This clone was found a few times. V gene TRBV5-6 combines with J gene TRBJ1-2; TRBD1 aligns across 7 bases. The CDR3 sequence is 13 residues long. J gave up 4 bases and V 2 bases, and 2 bases lay outside the gene matches. CDR1 and CDR2 (germline): SGHDT, YYEEEE. The CDR3 protein is CASSFNRGYGYTF. The CDR3, as DNA: TGTGCCAGCAGCTTCAACAGGGGCTATGGCTACACCTTC.

By share, this clone counts as medium-sized (0.01 to 0.1%). This chain joins TRBV19 and TRBJ1-2, with D perhaps matching TRBD1 (5 bases). V shed 5 bases and J shed 7 bases, with 14 bases lying between them. Germline CDR1 and CDR2: LNHDA and SQIVND (reference sequence). The CDR3 has 13 amino acids. DNA for the CDR3: TGTGCCAGTAGTTACAGGACCCTCTTTGGCTACACCTTC. Translating it yields CASSYRTLFGYTF.

The chain recombines TRBV5-4 with TRBJ2-3; TRBD2 agrees at 9 bases. Germline-derived CDR1 and CDR2 are SGHNT and YYREEE (reference sequence). The CDR3 totals 15 residues. The V segment lost 4 bases and the J segment 8 bases; nucleotides outside the gene matches: 11. The CDR3 sequence: CASSGSGGEGGTQYF. CDR3 bases: TGTGCCAGCAGCGGTAGCGGGGGTGAGGGAGGTACGCAGTATTTT.

The chain combines TRBV7-3 with TRBJ2-3; D is unresolved. The CDR3 totals 13 residues. Between the trimmed V and J ends, which lost 1 base and 6 bases, there was a span of 8 bases. Germline assignment: CDR1 SGHTA and CDR2 FQGTGA. CDR3 nucleotides: TGTGCCAGCAGCTTAAGTGGTTGGGATACGCAGTATTTT. Its translation is CASSLSGWDTQYF.

The chain combines TRBV6-1 with TRBJ2-7; 9 positions match TRBD1. This CDR3 spans 13 amino acids. V shed 6 bases and J 4 bases; nucleotides not matched to a gene: 4. Germline loops: CDR1 MNHNS, CDR2 SASEGT. CDR3 sequence reads: CASSRTGEYEQYV. CDR3 nucleotides: TGTGCCAGCAGCCGGACAGGGGAATACGAGCAGTACGTC.

This chain uses TRBV5-4 with TRBJ2-5, with TRBD1 matching over 8 bases. Unmatched junction bases numbered 16, after V lost 4 bases and J lost 5 bases. Germline lookup yields CDR1 SGHNT and CDR2 YYREEE (reference sequence). This CDR3 has 17 amino acids. CDR3 nucleotides: TGTGCCAGCAGCACTGGTAGCAGGGGGCCGCGCGAGGAGACCCAGTACTTC. Translating gives CASSTGSRGPREETQYF.

The chain couples TRBV30 to TRBJ2-7; 7 positions match TRBD2. Losses at the gene ends were 2 bases for V and 2 bases for J; bases not matched to a gene: 12. The CDR3 has 16 amino acids. Germline lookup yields CDR1 GTSNPN and CDR2 SVGIG (reference sequence). The CDR3 DNA reads TGTGCCTGGAGTAGGCCCCGGGCGGGGGAGACCTACGAGCAGTACTTC. Amino acid sequence: CAWSRPRAGETYEQYF.

The chain recombines TRBV19 with TRBJ1-2; D ambiguous. The CDR3 extends over 13 amino acids. CDR1 LNHDA and CDR2 SQIVND come from the germline V gene (reference sequence). With 7 bases removed from V and 8 bases from J, the gap between germline ends came to 17 bases. The CDR3: CASTPDGSKGYTF. CDR3 DNA: TGTGCCAGTACCCCGGACGGATCTAAAGGCTACACCTTC.

The sample holds one count of this clone. V gene TRBV11-2 combines with J gene TRBJ1-5; D might be TRBD1 (5 bases). Germline V gene data show CDR1 as SGHAT and CDR2 as FQNNGV. With 3 bases removed from V and 5 bases from J, the gap between germline ends came to 8 bases. The CDR3 runs 13 residues. The CDR3 DNA reads TGTGCCAGCAGCTTCAGGGAGGATCAGCCCCAGCATTTT. Protein: CASSFREDQPQHF.

This clone is a singleton in its sample. V is TRBV5-1 and J is TRBJ2-7; the match to TRBD1 covers 9 bases. This CDR3 spans 16 amino acids. Germline CDR1 SGHRS, CDR2 YFSETQ. V was pared by 4 bases and J by 7 bases, with 15 bases of the junction left unmatched. The CDR3 here is CASSTQPGQGNGEQYF. CDR3 sequence (DNA): TGCGCCAGCAGCACCCAACCGGGACAGGGAAACGGGGAGCAGTACTTC.

This chain uses TRBV5-1 with TRBJ1-6, with D possibly being TRBD1 (6 bases). V was trimmed by 1 base and J by 9 bases, leaving 14 bases between them. Germline V gene lookup returns CDR1 SGHRS and CDR2 YFSETQ. The CDR3 loop spans 15 amino acids. The chain's CDR3 is CASSLSGRGGSPLHF. The CDR3, as DNA: TGCGCCAGCAGCTTGTCGGGCAGGGGTGGTTCACCCCTCCACTTT. Based on the CDR3 plus reference TRBV5-1 and TRBJ1-6, the full variable domain is KAGVTQTPRYLIKTRGQQVTLSCSPISGHRSVSWYQQTPGQGLQFLFEYFSETQRNKGNFPGRFSGRQFSNSRSEMNVSTLELGDSALYLCASSLSGRGGSPLHFGNGTRLTVT.